A single TCR beta chain is shown here with its context. Profiling relied on immunoSEQ multiplex PCR, and the TCRdb table lists in-frame clones only, not all of them. The table has about 79,000 clones, around 95% seen once. This specimen belongs to a study of T cell changes during pregnancy in multiple sclerosis. Losses at the gene ends were 9 bases for V and 8 bases for J; bases not matched to a gene: 10. The V gene's germline CDR1 is LNHDA and CDR2 SQIVND (reference sequence). The CDR3 length is 14 residues. This chain joins TRBV19 and TRBJ1-4, with 9 nucleotides matching TRBD1. The TCR comes from a female donor in good health, enrolled as a control in a pregnancy study. Material: peripheral blood, obtained in the second trimester of pregnancy. The CDR3 loop is CASTQGAIGEKLFF. CDR3 bases: TGTGCCAGCACACAGGGGGCGATCGGAGAAAAACTGTTTTTT.